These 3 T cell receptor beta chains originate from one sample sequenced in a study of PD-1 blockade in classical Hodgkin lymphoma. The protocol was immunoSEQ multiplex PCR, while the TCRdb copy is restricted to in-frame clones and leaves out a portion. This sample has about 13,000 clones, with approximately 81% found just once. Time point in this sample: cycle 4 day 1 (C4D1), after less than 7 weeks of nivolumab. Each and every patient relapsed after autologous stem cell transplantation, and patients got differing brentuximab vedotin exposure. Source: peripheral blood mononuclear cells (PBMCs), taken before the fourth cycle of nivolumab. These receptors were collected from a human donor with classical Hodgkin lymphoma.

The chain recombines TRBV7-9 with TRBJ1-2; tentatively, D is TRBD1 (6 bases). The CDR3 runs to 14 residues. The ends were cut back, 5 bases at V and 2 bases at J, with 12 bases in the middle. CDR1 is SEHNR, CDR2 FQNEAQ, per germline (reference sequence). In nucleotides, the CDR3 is TGTGCCAGCAGCCGGACGGGACACAACTATGGCTACACCTTC. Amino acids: CASSRTGHNYGYTF.

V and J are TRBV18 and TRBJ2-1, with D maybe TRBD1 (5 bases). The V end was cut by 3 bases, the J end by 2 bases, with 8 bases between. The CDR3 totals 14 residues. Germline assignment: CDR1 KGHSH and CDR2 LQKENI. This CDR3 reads CASSPRQTYNEQFF. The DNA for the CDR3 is TGTGCCAGCTCACCGAGACAGACCTACAATGAGCAGTTCTTC.

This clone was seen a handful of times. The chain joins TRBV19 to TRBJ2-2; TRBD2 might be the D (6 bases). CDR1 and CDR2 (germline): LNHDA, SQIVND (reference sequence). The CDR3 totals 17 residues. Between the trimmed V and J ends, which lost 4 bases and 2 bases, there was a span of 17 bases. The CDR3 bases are TGTGCCAGTAGTACATTCTGGGGGACTTCTAACACCGGGGAGCTGTTTTTT. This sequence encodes CASSTFWGTSNTGELFF.